The 18 T cell receptor beta chains given below trace back to one sample, sequenced in a study of immune evolution from preneoplasia to lung adenocarcinoma. Method: immunoSEQ multiplex PCR; TCRdb's copy keeps in-frame clones and lacks some. Seen here are about 9,000 clones, over 75% observed once, and the top ten hold roughly 5.7%. Sequenced input: FFPE minimally invasive lung adenocarcinoma tissue. The receptors shown here come from a person between 65 and 80 years old with lung adenocarcinoma.

This chain joins TRBV19 and TRBJ2-5; D not resolved. The V end was cut by 2 bases, the J end by 4 bases, with 5 bases between. CDR1 is LNHDA and CDR2 is SQIVND in the germline V gene (reference sequence). The CDR3 runs 12 residues. CDR3: CASSIMGETQYF. The CDR3, as DNA: TGTGCCAGTAGTATAATGGGAGAGACCCAGTACTTC.

The V gene is TRBV28, the J gene TRBJ1-1; weak D call: TRBD1 (6 bases). The V gene's germline CDR1 is MDHEN and CDR2 SYDVKM. The ends were cut back, 6 bases at V and 1 base at J, with 15 bases in the middle. The CDR3 totals 15 residues. The CDR3 region is CASSSLTGRNTEAFF. The DNA of the CDR3 is TGTGCCAGCAGCTCCCTGACAGGACGGAACACTGAAGCTTTCTTT.

This clone has only one observation. V usage is TRBV30 and J usage is TRBJ1-5, with D perhaps matching TRBD1 (5 bases). This CDR3 contains 15 residues. CDR1 is GTSNPN, CDR2 SVGIG, per germline (reference sequence). Trimming shortened V by 0 bases and J by 2 bases, and 11 bases separated the two germline ends. The CDR3 nucleotides are TGTGCCTGGAGTGTAGGACATTACGGCAATCAGCCCCAGCATTTT. It encodes CAWSVGHYGNQPQHF.

CDR3 sequence reads: CASSLVRSSYEQYF. In nucleotides, the CDR3 is TGTGCCAGCAGCTTGGTCAGGAGCTCCTACGAGCAGTACTTC. This rearrangement joins TRBV7-8 to TRBJ2-7; D is uncertain. The V and J ends lost 3 bases and 0 bases respectively, with 9 bases between them. This CDR3 is built from 14 residues. Germline CDR1 SGHVS, CDR2 FQNEAQ.

The chain has TRBV30 and TRBJ1-1; 7 bases map to TRBD1. From germline, CDR1 is GTSNPN and CDR2 SVGIG (reference sequence). This CDR3 spans 12 amino acids. V shed 2 bases, J shed 5 bases, and the junction held 2 bases outside the gene matches. The CDR3 reads CAWSTGDTEAFF. CDR3 sequence (DNA): TGTGCCTGGAGTACAGGGGATACTGAAGCTTTCTTT.

Comments on this clone: A junction boundary mismatches the germline segment, possibly from a read error. J is TRBJ1-1 and V is TRBV2, with D unclear. The CDR3 covers 11 residues. Looked up from germline, CDR1 is SNHLY and CDR2 is FYNNEI. The CDR3 region is CVSSVTTEAFF. CDR3 nucleotide sequence: TGTGTCAGCAGTGTGACGACAGAAGCTTTCTTT.

The chain couples TRBV19 to TRBJ1-1; possible D gene TRBD1, 6 bases. Germline V gives CDR1 LNHDA, CDR2 SQIVND (reference sequence). CDR3 size: 14 residues. V was trimmed by 2 bases and J by 4 bases, leaving 11 bases between them. The CDR3 DNA reads TGTGCCAGTAGTATACAGGGGTCGGGCACTGAAGCTTTCTTT. Its protein product is CASSIQGSGTEAFF.

This chain connects TRBV7-9 to TRBJ2-1; no definite D call. The CDR3 spans 16 residues. V shed 2 bases and J shed 0 bases, with 11 bases lying between them. From germline, CDR1 is SEHNR and CDR2 FQNEAQ (reference sequence). CDR3 region: CASSLQPRSSYNEQFF. The CDR3 DNA sequence: TGTGCCAGCAGCTTACAACCTCGGAGCTCCTACAATGAGCAGTTCTTC.

The chain links TRBV19 to TRBJ1-1, with D unresolved. The V end lost 10 bases, the J end lost 5 bases, and 23 bases lay between the germline ends. The CDR3 sequence is 15 residues long. CDR1 and CDR2 from the germline V gene are LNHDA and SQIVND (reference sequence). The CDR3 DNA is TGTGCCACCTCAACTACCCACTTAGGTAGAACTGAAGCTTTCTTT. Translation: CATSTTHLGRTEAFF.

The CDR3 is CSVELPGGQTQYF. The CDR3 region has the DNA TGCAGCGTTGAGCTGCCAGGGGGTCAGACCCAGTACTTC. This rearrangement joins TRBV29-1 to TRBJ2-5; 7 positions match TRBD1. The germline CDR1 and CDR2 sequences are SQVTM and ANQGSEA. This CDR3 is built from 13 residues. V lost 3 bases, J lost 6 bases, and 7 bases stayed unmatched.

This sequence joins TRBV29-1 and TRBJ2-5; 10 bases are shared with TRBD1. Germline CDR1 and CDR2: SQVTM and ANQGSEA. V lost 4 bases to trimming and J lost 5 bases; unmatched junction nucleotides: 1. CDR3 length: 12 amino acids. The CDR3 DNA reads TGCAGCGTTGGGGGACAGGGGGAGACCCAGTACTTC. This codes for CSVGGQGETQYF.

The chain's CDR3 is CASSASTHPGLVEAFF. In nucleotides, the CDR3 is TGTGCCAGCAGTGCATCCACCCATCCGGGACTCGTTGAAGCTTTCTTT. This chain joins TRBV27 and TRBJ1-1; TRBD1 is a possible D gene (5 bases). The length of the CDR3 is 16 residues. Germline V gene sequence: CDR1 MNHEY, CDR2 SMNVEV (reference sequence). Trimming took 5 bases from V and 7 from J, leaving 23 bases between them.

The gene calls are TRBV6-1 and TRBJ1-2; D might be TRBD1 (5 bases). Germline V gene data show CDR1 as MNHNS and CDR2 as SASEGT. Between the trimmed V and J ends, which lost 6 bases and 8 bases, there was a span of 16 bases. The CDR3 runs to 13 residues. The CDR3 DNA reads TGTGCCAGCAGCTTTGACAGCGATGGGGGCTACACCTTC. This gives the protein CASSFDSDGGYTF.

The rearrangement uses TRBV10-3 and TRBJ2-1; D gene uncertain. Looked up from germline, CDR1 is ENHRY and CDR2 is SYGVKD. The CDR3 is 15 amino acids. V lost 2 bases and J 5 bases, leaving 13 bases between the germline ends. The CDR3 region has the DNA TGTGCCATCAGTGAGGGTCGGCTCGACAACAATGAGCAGTTCTTC. This codes for CAISEGRLDNNEQFF.

The sample holds one count of this clone. V usage is TRBV5-1 and J usage is TRBJ2-1, with D possibly TRBD2 on 5 matching bases. V lost 4 bases to trimming and J lost 3 bases, with 11 bases between them. The V gene's germline CDR1 is SGHRS and CDR2 YFSETQ. The length of the CDR3 is 14 residues. The CDR3: CASSTGEVYNEQFF. The CDR3 DNA is TGCGCCAGCAGCACCGGGGAAGTCTACAATGAGCAGTTCTTC.

The V gene is TRBV5-1, the J gene TRBJ1-2; 7 bases align to TRBD1. With 0 bases clipped from V and 7 bases from J, the junction kept 9 bases outside the gene matches. CDR1 is SGHRS and CDR2 is YFSETQ in the germline V gene. The CDR3 loop spans 15 amino acids. CDR3 coding DNA: TGCGCCAGCAGCTTGGAAGTGGAGGGGGCATCTGGCTACACCTTC. It specifies CASSLEVEGASGYTF.

The rearrangement links TRBV5-1 to TRBJ2-3, with no clear D. V was clipped by 2 bases and J by 2 bases, with 9 bases between them. The CDR3 consists of 14 residues. Germline CDR1 reads SGHRS; CDR2 reads YFSETQ. The CDR3 region is CASSFDRATDTQYF. The CDR3 nucleotides are TGCGCCAGCAGCTTCGACCGGGCCACAGATACGCAGTATTTT.

This chain links TRBV28 with TRBJ1-2; D uncertain. V lost 6 bases, J lost 7 bases, and 12 bases lay in between. The length of the CDR3 is 12 residues. CDR1 is MDHEN, CDR2 SYDVKM, per germline. CDR3 nucleotide sequence: TGTGCCAGCAGGGCCCAAGGTGGTGGCTACACCTTC. This codes for CASRAQGGGYTF.